These 30 T cell receptor beta chains were all obtained from the same sample, sequenced in a study of blood T cell repertoires in COVID-19. Assay used: immunoSEQ multiplex PCR; TCRdb lists only in-frame clones, some missing. The sample lists hundreds of thousands of clones, about 88% occurring once. The sequenced material came from peripheral blood. Receptor source: a woman aged 40 to 50 who had recovered from COVID-19.

The chain has TRBV19 and TRBJ2-2; D is undetermined. Germline CDR1 is LNHDA and CDR2 is SQIVND (reference sequence). V was clipped by 5 bases and J by 1 base, with 14 bases between them. The CDR3 runs 16 residues. CDR3: CASSPSRSLNTGELFF. CDR3 nucleotide sequence: TGTGCCAGTAGTCCCTCGAGGAGCCTGAACACCGGGGAGCTGTTTTTT.

CDR3 in DNA: TGTGCCAGCAGCTTAGAGGCCCAGACAGGGCATCAGCCCCAGCATTTT. Encoded protein: CASSLEAQTGHQPQHF. This chain joins TRBV7-6 and TRBJ1-5; the match to TRBD1 covers 7 bases. Germline-derived CDR1 and CDR2 are SGHVS and FNYEAQ. This CDR3 spans 16 amino acids. V shed 1 base, J shed 5 bases, and the junction held 8 bases outside the gene matches.

Only a few counts were recorded for this clone. This chain uses TRBV9 with TRBJ2-2, with D unclear. Germline V gene sequence: CDR1 SGDLS, CDR2 YYNGEE. The CDR3 is 15 residues long. V gave up 0 bases and J gave up 1 base, with 7 bases separating them. In DNA form, the CDR3 reads TGTGCCAGCAGCGTAGTTTCGGTGAACACCGGGGAGCTGTTTTTT. Translating it yields CASSVVSVNTGELFF. The entire variable domain, with the rest obtained from reference TRBV9 and TRBJ2-2, is as follows: DSGVTQTPKHLITATGQRVTLRCSPRSGDLSVYWYQQSLDQGLQFLIQYYNGEERAKGNILERFSAQQFPDLHSELNLSSLELGDSALYFCASSVVSVNTGELFFGEGSRLTVL.

Here the CDR3 DNA reads TGTGCCAGCGCGACTAGCGGGAGCACGGAGACCCAGTACTTC. Encoded protein: CASATSGSTETQYF. The chain couples TRBV7-2 to TRBJ2-5; 12 bases agree with TRBD2. This CDR3 is built from 14 residues. V lost 8 bases to trimming and J lost 5 bases; unmatched junction nucleotides: 6. Germline CDR1 SGHTA, CDR2 FQGNSA.

The chain combines TRBV12-3 or TRBV12-4 with TRBJ2-7; D perhaps matches TRBD2 (6 bases). The CDR3 totals 12 residues. Trimming removed 6 bases from V and 4 bases from J, with 10 bases in between. As DNA, the CDR3 is TGTGCCAGCAGGGCGGGGATTTACGAGCAGTACTTC. Encoded protein: CASRAGIYEQYF.

The rearrangement joins TRBV12-5 to TRBJ2-7; possibly TRBD1 for D (6 bases). This CDR3 spans 15 amino acids. Germline lookup yields CDR1 LGHNT and CDR2 FRNRAP. Trimming pared 2 bases from V and 5 bases from J, leaving 16 bases between. CDR3 nucleotides: TGTGCTAGTGGTTTGAACTCTCAGGGGTCCCACGAGCAGTACTTC. Translated: CASGLNSQGSHEQYF.

The gene calls are TRBV18 and TRBJ2-2; 13 bases line up with TRBD2. The junction had 3 bases not matched to a gene; V was cut back by 2 bases and J by 0 bases. From germline, CDR1 is KGHSH and CDR2 LQKENI. The CDR3 totals 18 residues. CDR3 in amino acids: CASSPGLAGATNTGELFF. The CDR3 DNA reads as TGTGCCAGCTCACCAGGACTAGCGGGAGCCACGAACACCGGGGAGCTGTTTTTT.

CDR3 loop: CASSPGMPGGEQYF. The CDR3 bases are TGTGCCAGCAGTCCTGGTATGCCCGGGGGCGAGCAGTACTTC. The J gene is TRBJ2-7, the V gene TRBV25-1; the D gene is possibly TRBD2 (6 bases). Germline values: CDR1 MGHDK, CDR2 SYGVNS. V was shortened by 5 bases and J by 6 bases, with 17 bases between the two germline ends. There are 14 residues in the CDR3.

The gene calls are TRBV29-1 and TRBJ1-1, with TRBD1 matching 11 bases. This CDR3 has 14 amino acids. The junction had 2 bases not matched to a gene; V was cut back by 1 base and J by 4 bases. Looked up from germline, CDR1 is SQVTM and CDR2 is ANQGSEA. For the CDR3, the DNA is TGCAGCGTTGAAGGGACAGGGGGCGGCACTGAAGCTTTCTTT. This gives the protein CSVEGTGGGTEAFF.

This clone occurred once. The chain has TRBV5-1 and TRBJ2-6; D not certain. V was pared by 0 bases and J by 2 bases, with 6 bases between. This CDR3 comprises 15 residues. Per germline, CDR1 SGHRS and CDR2 YFSETQ. Written as DNA, the CDR3 is TGCGCCAGCAGCTTGGACTTCCCTGGGGCCAACGTCCTGACTTTC. Its protein product is CASSLDFPGANVLTF.

The chain has TRBV14 and TRBJ2-1, with D possibly being TRBD2 (5 bases). The V and J ends lost 0 bases and 10 bases respectively, with 10 bases between them. Per the germline V gene, CDR1 is SGHDN and CDR2 is FVKESK. The CDR3 consists of 13 residues. The CDR3 DNA reads as TGTGCCAGCAGCCAAGATTCCCCGGGGGAGCAGTTCTTC. Amino acid sequence: CASSQDSPGEQFF.

This chain links TRBV11-1 with TRBJ1-4, with TRBD1 as a possible D gene (5 bases). Germline V lookup: CDR1 SGHAT, CDR2 FQDESV (reference sequence). Trimming stripped 5 bases from V and 0 bases from J, with 10 bases between. The CDR3 totals 15 residues. The CDR3 nucleotides are TGTGCCAGCAGCCGATACAGGACAACTAATGAAAAACTGTTTTTT. Its protein product is CASSRYRTTNEKLFF.

The genes are TRBV19 and TRBJ2-3, with D tentatively TRBD1 (5 bases). In germline, CDR1 is LNHDA, CDR2 SQIVND (reference sequence). Trimming left V 4 bases short and J 6 bases short, with 14 bases between. The CDR3 covers 14 residues. The chain's CDR3 is CASSTQGLVDTQYF. CDR3 DNA sequence: TGTGCCAGTAGTACTCAGGGTTTAGTTGATACGCAGTATTTT.

The gene calls are TRBV7-2 and TRBJ1-5, with D maybe TRBD1 (6 bases). The CDR3 contains 12 residues. V was cut by 5 bases and J by 10 bases, with 12 bases left in between. CDR1 is SGHTA and CDR2 is FQGNSA in the germline V gene. Here the CDR3 reads CASSPGGGPQHF. CDR3 coding DNA: TGTGCCAGCAGCCCAGGCGGGGGCCCCCAGCATTTT. Full variable domain (rest looked up from reference TRBV7-2 and TRBJ1-5): GAGVSQSPSNKVTEKGKDVELRCDPISGHTALYWYRQSLGQGLEFLIYFQGNSAPDKSGLPSDRFSAERTGGSVSTLTIQRTQQEDSAVYLCASSPGGGPQHFGDGTRLSIL.

The V call is TRBV30, the J call TRBJ2-3; the match to TRBD1 covers 10 bases. V lost 3 bases to trimming and J lost 4 bases; unmatched junction nucleotides: 13. Germline V lookup: CDR1 GTSNPN, CDR2 SVGIG (reference sequence). The CDR3 length is 17 residues. CDR3 coding DNA: TGTGCCTGGAGCGCTCCGGCCGACAGGGGGCGAGCAGATACGCAGTATTTT. It yields the protein CAWSAPADRGRADTQYF.

This clone has just one count. V and J are TRBV6-5 and TRBJ1-2; a weak D match, TRBD1 (5 bases). Per germline, CDR1 MNHEY and CDR2 SVGAGI. V was cut by 2 bases and J by 7 bases, with 14 bases left in between. CDR3 size: 14 residues. CDR3 amino acids: CASSYARGFPGYTF. CDR3 in DNA: TGTGCCAGCAGTTACGCCCGGGGGTTTCCTGGCTACACCTTC.

This clone was counted between two and nine times. The chain joins TRBV7-8 to TRBJ1-1, with 7 nucleotides matching TRBD1. The trim removed 1 base at V and 2 bases at J, leaving 7 bases unmatched. CDR3 length: 16 amino acids. The germline V gene encodes CDR1 SGHVS and CDR2 FQNEAQ. The CDR3 sequence is CASSLGPGTANTEAFF. The CDR3 DNA reads TGTGCCAGCAGCTTAGGACCCGGGACAGCTAACACTGAAGCTTTCTTT.

The rearrangement joins TRBV11-2 to TRBJ2-5, with TRBD2 identical over 8 bases. CDR3 length equals 14 residues. CDR1 is SGHAT, CDR2 FQNNGV, per germline. With 5 bases clipped from V and 7 bases from J, the junction kept 9 bases outside the gene matches. This chain's CDR3 is CASSRGGFLGTQYF. DNA for the CDR3: TGTGCCAGCAGCCGCGGGGGGTTCTTAGGGACCCAGTACTTC.

Here the CDR3 reads CASSQAYPGTSAYNEQFF. The CDR3 coding sequence is TGTGCCAGCAGCCAAGCCTACCCCGGGACTAGCGCCTACAATGAGCAGTTCTTC. The chain is built from TRBV14 and TRBJ2-1, with 10 nucleotides matching TRBD2. Germline V gene lookup returns CDR1 SGHDN and CDR2 FVKESK. CDR3 length: 18 amino acids. Unmatched junction bases numbered 8, after V lost 1 base and J lost 2 bases.

V usage is TRBV18 and J usage is TRBJ2-1; weak D call: TRBD1 (6 bases). Germline CDR1 is KGHSH and CDR2 is LQKENI. V was cut by 6 bases and J by 9 bases, with 9 bases left in between. The CDR3 is 11 residues long. The CDR3: CASSGGGEQFF. CDR3 nucleotides: TGTGCCAGCTCTGGGGGCGGTGAGCAGTTCTTC.

V usage is TRBV6-1 and J usage is TRBJ1-5, with 11 bases fitting TRBD1. V trimming: 0 bases; J trimming: 6 bases; junction bases outside the gene matches: 1. The V gene's germline CDR1 is MNHNS and CDR2 SASEGT. The CDR3 loop spans 15 amino acids. In nucleotides, the CDR3 is TGTGCCAGCAGTGAAGCGGACAGGGGGCCTCAGCCCCAGCATTTT. This encodes CASSEADRGPQPQHF.

This chain joins TRBV18 and TRBJ2-1, with 8 bases aligning to TRBD2. The trim removed 3 bases at V and 15 bases at J, leaving 10 bases unmatched. The CDR3 totals 13 residues. CDR1 KGHSH and CDR2 LQKENI come from the germline V gene. The CDR3 reads CASSPGGETKLFF. The CDR3 nucleotides read TGTGCCAGCTCACCCGGGGGGGAGACTAAGTTGTTCTTC.

The chain uses TRBV6-2 or TRBV6-3 and TRBJ1-2; the D gene is possibly TRBD1 (6 bases). Trimming cost V 6 bases and J 4 bases, with 21 bases left between them. Germline-derived CDR1 and CDR2 are MNHEY and SVGEGT. This CDR3 has 16 residues. The CDR3 sequence: CASSPDRTWAFYGYTF. The CDR3 DNA follows: TGTGCCAGCAGCCCAGACAGGACTTGGGCCTTCTATGGCTACACCTTC.

The chain links TRBV7-2 to TRBJ1-1; TRBD1 aligns across 8 bases. The germline gives CDR1 SGHTA, CDR2 FQGNSA. The length of the CDR3 is 16 residues. Unmatched junction bases numbered 7, after V lost 0 bases and J lost 4 bases. The CDR3 here is CASSLALDRGATEAFF. CDR3 sequence (DNA): TGTGCCAGCAGCTTAGCCCTCGACAGGGGTGCCACTGAAGCTTTCTTT.

CDR3 amino acids: CASSRLDRAYGYTF. Here the CDR3 DNA reads TGTGCCAGCAGCCGGCTGGACAGGGCATATGGCTACACCTTC. V is TRBV6-2 or TRBV6-3 and J is TRBJ1-2; 8 bases map to TRBD1. V shed 6 bases, J shed 5 bases, and the junction held 8 bases outside the gene matches. Germline V gene sequence: CDR1 MNHEY, CDR2 SVGEGT. There are 14 residues in the CDR3.

The CDR3 DNA reads TGTGCCAGCAGTTTGGGGGGGCGTCGGGGGCGAGCTTTCTTT. Its protein is CASSLGGRRGRAFF. The chain combines TRBV27 with TRBJ1-1; TRBD1 is a possible D gene (6 bases). Deletions cut 3 bases from V and 10 bases from J, with 18 bases between. Germline V gene lookup returns CDR1 MNHEY and CDR2 SMNVEV (reference sequence). CDR3 size: 14 residues.

This clone was detected only once. This rearrangement joins TRBV7-9 to TRBJ2-1; possible D gene TRBD1, 6 bases. The germline V and J ends were trimmed by 5 bases and 7 bases, with 15 bases remaining between them. Germline loops: CDR1 SEHNR, CDR2 FQNEAQ (reference sequence). The CDR3 is 14 amino acids. CDR3 nucleotides: TGTGCCAGCAGCCCAACAGGGAGCGTAAATGAGCAGTTCTTC. Translated, it gives CASSPTGSVNEQFF.

The gene calls are TRBV19 and TRBJ2-1; D is ambiguous. Looked up from germline, CDR1 is LNHDA and CDR2 is SQIVND (reference sequence). The V gene lost 4 bases and the J gene lost 9 bases, with 10 bases spanning the gap. The CDR3 consists of 12 residues. The CDR3 region has the DNA TGTGCCAGTAGTAGGGTCCCTAGTGAGCAGTTCTTC. Residues: CASSRVPSEQFF.

This clone appeared a single time. The V gene is TRBV11-3, the J gene TRBJ1-1; tentative D call: TRBD1 (6 bases). Deletions cut 0 bases from V and 8 bases from J, with 10 bases between. The CDR3 has 13 amino acids. In germline, CDR1 is SGHNT, CDR2 YENEEA. CDR3 in amino acids: CASSLDWTDEAFF. CDR3 nucleotides: TGTGCCAGCAGCTTAGATTGGACAGACGAAGCTTTCTTT.

Here the CDR3 DNA reads TGTGCCAGCAGCCCCACCCGTGGAGGCAATGAGCAGTTCTTC. This codes for CASSPTRGGNEQFF. The rearrangement links TRBV2 to TRBJ2-1; weak D call: TRBD2 (5 bases). The germline CDR1 and CDR2 sequences are SNHLY and FYNNEI. The CDR3 is made up of 14 amino acids. The germline V and J ends were trimmed by 6 bases and 6 bases, with 15 bases remaining between them.